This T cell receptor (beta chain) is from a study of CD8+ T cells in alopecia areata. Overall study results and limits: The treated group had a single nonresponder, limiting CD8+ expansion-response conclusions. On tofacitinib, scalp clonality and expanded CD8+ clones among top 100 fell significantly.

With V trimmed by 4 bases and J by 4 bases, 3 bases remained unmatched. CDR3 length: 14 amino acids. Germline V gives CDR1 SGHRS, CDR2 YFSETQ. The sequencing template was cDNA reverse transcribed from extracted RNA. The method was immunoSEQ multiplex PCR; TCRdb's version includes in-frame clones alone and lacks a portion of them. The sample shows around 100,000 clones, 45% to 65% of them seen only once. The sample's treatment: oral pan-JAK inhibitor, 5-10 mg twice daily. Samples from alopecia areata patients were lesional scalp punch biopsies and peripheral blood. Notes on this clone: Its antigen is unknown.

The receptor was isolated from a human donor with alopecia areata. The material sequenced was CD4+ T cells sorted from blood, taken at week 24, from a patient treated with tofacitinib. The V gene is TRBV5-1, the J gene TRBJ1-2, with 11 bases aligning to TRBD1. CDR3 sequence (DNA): TGCGCCAGCAGCCCAGGGACAGGGGGCTATGGCTACACCTTC. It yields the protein CASSPGTGGYGYTF.